Listed below are T cell receptor beta chains from one sample, sequenced in a study of regulatory T cells. TCRdb's copy holds only in-frame clones and misses some; the assay was immunoSEQ multiplex PCR. This sample has 30,000 to 40,000 clones, with 89% found just once. Material for sequencing was conventional CD4+ T cells sorted from blood. Receptor source: a person aged 18-30 years with CD3G deficiency. Both conserved end residues are part of each CDR3. Fields, in order: J gene, D gene, clone size, V gene, CDR3 DNA, CDR3 protein. D genes are given only for firm matches. Clone size appears in some rows only: once, few, many, or a class for an expanded clone.

J: TRBJ1-1
D: NA
size: NA
V: TRBV5-1
DNA: TGCGCCAGCAGCTTGGAGGGCGGGACTGAAGCTTTCTTT
CDR3: CASSLEGGTEAFF

J: TRBJ1-1
D: NA
size: NA
V: TRBV6-1
DNA: TGTGCCAGCACTCAGGTCACTGAAGCTTTCTTT
CDR3: CASTQVTEAFF

J: TRBJ2-5
D: NA
size: NA
V: TRBV20-1
DNA: TGCAGTGCTAACAGGCGAGAGACCCAGTACTTC
CDR3: CSANRRETQYF

J: TRBJ1-4
D: TRBD1
size: NA
V: TRBV6-6
DNA: TGTGCCAGCGGGCGACAGGGGGGGGAAAAACTGTTTTTT
CDR3: CASGRQGGEKLFF

J: TRBJ2-1
D: TRBD2
size: NA
V: TRBV10-3
DNA: TGTGCCACTTCGGGACTAGCGGGGTCCCGGGCTTACAATGAGCAGTTCTTC
CDR3: CATSGLAGSRAYNEQFF

J: TRBJ2-2
D: NA
size: NA
V: TRBV5-1
DNA: TGCGCCAGCAGCCCCCAGAGCAGTGACACCGGGGAGCTGTTTTTT
CDR3: CASSPQSSDTGELFF

J: TRBJ1-1
D: NA
size: NA
V: TRBV19
DNA: TGTGCCAGTAGTCAACAGGGTGGTACTGAAGCTTTCTTT
CDR3: CASSQQGGTEAFF

J: TRBJ2-6
D: NA
size: NA
V: TRBV19
DNA: TGTGCCAGTAGCTCATGGGACAACGTCCTGACTTTC
CDR3: CASSSWDNVLTF

J: TRBJ2-7
D: NA
size: NA
V: TRBV10-3
DNA: TGTGCCAGCAGCCTACGGGGTGAGCAGTACTTC
CDR3: CASSLRGEQYF

J: TRBJ1-4
D: TRBD1
size: NA
V: TRBV28
DNA: TGTGCCAGCGGAACAGGGGGCGAAAGTAATGAAAAACTGTTTTTT
CDR3: CASGTGGESNEKLFF

J: TRBJ2-5
D: NA
size: once
V: TRBV18
DNA: TGTGCCAGCTCCCGCGGACGGAGGGAGACCCAGTACTTC
CDR3: CASSRGRRETQYF

J: TRBJ2-1
D: NA
size: NA
V: TRBV10-3
DNA: TGTGCCATCAGTGAGAGTGCGGCTGAGGATGAGCAGTTCTTC
CDR3: CAISESAAEDEQFF

J: TRBJ1-5
D: NA
size: NA
V: TRBV28
DNA: TGTGCCAGCAGCCCCGCCAGCTATAGCAATCAGCCCCAGCATTTT
CDR3: CASSPASYSNQPQHF

J: TRBJ1-1
D: NA
size: NA
V: TRBV6-1
DNA: TGTGCCAGCAGTCTAGTAAATTGGGGGGCTGAAGCTTTCTTT
CDR3: CASSLVNWGAEAFF

J: TRBJ2-3
D: TRBD2
size: NA
V: TRBV7-9
DNA: TGTGCCAGCAGCTTAGGGGGGGCTAGCGGGAGGGATACGCAGTATTTT
CDR3: CASSLGGASGRDTQYF

J: TRBJ2-3
D: TRBD1
size: NA
V: TRBV30
DNA: TGTGCCTGGCCCGACAGGGGGTCGTACAGATACGCAGTATTT
CDR3: CAWPDRGSYRYAVF

J: TRBJ1-2
D: NA
size: NA
V: TRBV6-1
DNA: TGTGCCAGCAAGCCCGGGGGCTTCTATGGCTACACCTTC
CDR3: CASKPGGFYGYTF

J: TRBJ2-6
D: TRBD2
size: NA
V: TRBV18
DNA: TGTGCCAGCTCACACTCGGGACTAGTCCTCTCTGGGGCCAACGTCCTGACTTTC
CDR3: CASSHSGLVLSGANVLTF

J: TRBJ2-7
D: NA
size: NA
V: TRBV28
DNA: TGTGCCAGCACCCCCCTAGGCCCTCCCTACGAGCAGTACTTC
CDR3: CASTPLGPPYEQYF

J: TRBJ2-7
D: TRBD2
size: NA
V: TRBV10-3
DNA: TGTGCCATCGGGACTAGCGGGAGTGGCGAGCAGTACTTC
CDR3: CAIGTSGSGEQYF

J: TRBJ1-1
D: NA
size: few
V: TRBV21-1
DNA: TGTGCCAGCAGCAAGTTACGTCCCCCGTCCTGCACTGAAGCTTTCTTT
CDR3: CASSKLRPPSCTEAFF

J: TRBJ1-1
D: NA
size: NA
V: TRBV6-1
DNA: TGTGCCAGCAGTGATCCCAGCACCACGAACACTGAAGCTTTCTTT
CDR3: CASSDPSTTNTEAFF

J: TRBJ1-1
D: NA
size: NA
V: TRBV19
DNA: TGTGCCAGTAGTATAGGGGGCGGACGGACTGAAGCTTTCTTT
CDR3: CASSIGGGRTEAFF

J: TRBJ2-1
D: NA
size: once
V: TRBV19
DNA: TGTGCCAGTAGTGTTGCTGTAATGGGTGAGCAGTTCTTC
CDR3: CASSVAVMGEQFF

J: TRBJ2-7
D: NA
size: NA
V: TRBV7-8
DNA: TGTGCCAGCAGCCCCCTGGGGGGGGCCGCCTCCTACGAGCAGTACTTC
CDR3: CASSPLGGAASYEQYF

J: TRBJ1-5
D: NA
size: NA
V: TRBV28
DNA: TGTGCCAGCAGAAGGGCCGGGGAGGGACAGCCCCAGCATTTT
CDR3: CASRRAGEGQPQHF

J: TRBJ2-7
D: TRBD1
size: few
V: TRBV9
DNA: TGTGCCAGCACTTATGGACAGGGGGCTTTTAACGAGCAGTACTTC
CDR3: CASTYGQGAFNEQYF

J: TRBJ2-3
D: NA
size: NA
V: TRBV7-9
DNA: TGTGCCAGCAGCTTAGGAGGGGCTAGCACAGATACGCAGTATTTT
CDR3: CASSLGGASTDTQYF

J: TRBJ2-7
D: NA
size: once
V: TRBV5-1
DNA: TGCGCCAGCAGCTTGTCGGGGAGCTCCTACGAGCAGTACTTC
CDR3: CASSLSGSSYEQYF

J: TRBJ2-7
D: TRBD1
size: NA
V: TRBV10-2
DNA: TGCGCCAGCAGCCAAACAGGGGGCGAGGGCGAGCAGTACTTC
CDR3: CASSQTGGEGEQYF

J: TRBJ1-2
D: NA
size: NA
V: TRBV29-1
DNA: TGCAGCGTTGGGGCAGGTTGGTTGGGCTACACCTTC
CDR3: CSVGAGWLGYTF

J: TRBJ2-2
D: TRBD1
size: NA
V: TRBV5-1
DNA: TGCGCCAGCAGCTTCCAGGGACAGGGGTTCGGGGAGCTGTTTTTT
CDR3: CASSFQGQGFGELFF

J: TRBJ2-3
D: NA
size: NA
V: TRBV6-6
DNA: TGTGCCAGCAGTCCCGTAGGAGATACGCAGTATTTT
CDR3: CASSPVGDTQYF

J: TRBJ1-1
D: TRBD1
size: NA
V: TRBV28
DNA: TGTGCCAGCAGTTTAAAGGGGGCAAATGAAGCTTTCTTT
CDR3: CASSLKGANEAFF

J: TRBJ1-1
D: NA
size: NA
V: TRBV28
DNA: TGTGCCAGCAGACTTCGGGGGCGCGGGGGGACTGAAGCTTTCTTT
CDR3: CASRLRGRGGTEAFF

J: TRBJ2-7
D: NA
size: NA
V: TRBV6-1
DNA: TGTGCCAGCAGGCGTGACTTCAATTCCTACGAGCAGTACTTC
CDR3: CASRRDFNSYEQYF

J: TRBJ2-7
D: TRBD1
size: NA
V: TRBV5-1
DNA: TGCGCCAGCAGCAGGGGACAGGGCATTGAAAGCGAGCAGTACTTC
CDR3: CASSRGQGIESEQYF

J: TRBJ1-1
D: TRBD1
size: NA
V: TRBV5-1
DNA: TGCGCCAGCAGCACCGGACAGGGAACTGAAGCTTTCTTT
CDR3: CASSTGQGTEAFF

J: TRBJ2-7
D: TRBD1
size: NA
V: TRBV18
DNA: TGTGCCAGCTCACCATCATACAGGGGCTACGAGCAGTACTTC
CDR3: CASSPSYRGYEQYF

J: TRBJ1-4
D: TRBD1
size: NA
V: TRBV5-5
DNA: TGTGCCAGCAGCTCGGGACAGACGGGGGTTGGTGAAAAACTGTTTTTT
CDR3: CASSSGQTGVGEKLFF

J: TRBJ2-5
D: NA
size: once
V: TRBV7-8
DNA: TGTGCCAGCAGCTCCTATCAAGAGACCCAGTACTTC
CDR3: CASSSYQETQYF

J: TRBJ1-2
D: NA
size: NA
V: TRBV18
DNA: TGTGCCAGCTCACCAGTTGGGCAGAACTATGGCTACACCTTC
CDR3: CASSPVGQNYGYTF

J: TRBJ1-1
D: NA
size: NA
V: TRBV28
DNA: TGTGCCAGCAGTTTTACCTCCAACCCGAACACTGAAGCTTTCTTT
CDR3: CASSFTSNPNTEAFF

J: TRBJ1-2
D: NA
size: NA
V: TRBV6-1
DNA: TGTGCCAGCACCCCGAGAAGGCCGAGGGGCTACACCTTC
CDR3: CASTPRRPRGYTF

J: TRBJ2-1
D: TRBD2
size: NA
V: TRBV10-3
DNA: TGTGCCACCGGTGCCCCCACTAGCGGGAGGGCCCACAATGAGCAGTTCTTC
CDR3: CATGAPTSGRAHNEQFF

J: TRBJ1-1
D: NA
size: NA
V: TRBV19
DNA: TGTGCCACCCGATCCTCTCGACAGACGAACACTGAAGCTTTCTTT
CDR3: CATRSSRQTNTEAFF

J: TRBJ2-7
D: NA
size: once
V: TRBV21-1
DNA: TGTGCCAGCAGCAAAGGCCACGAGCAGTACTTC
CDR3: CASSKGHEQYF

J: TRBJ2-2
D: NA
size: NA
V: TRBV11-3
DNA: TGTGCCAGCAGCCCTAAGAACACCGGGGAGCTGTTTTTT
CDR3: CASSPKNTGELFF

J: TRBJ2-3
D: NA
size: NA
V: TRBV5-1
DNA: TGCGCCAGCAGCTTGGGGACGGGCAGAAGCACAGATACGCAGTATTTT
CDR3: CASSLGTGRSTDTQYF

J: TRBJ2-3
D: TRBD1
size: NA
V: TRBV28
DNA: TGTGCCAGCAGTTTGGGACAGTTAACAGATACGCAGTATTTT
CDR3: CASSLGQLTDTQYF

J: TRBJ2-5
D: NA
size: NA
V: TRBV28
DNA: TGTGCCAGCAGTTTAGTTGGCAGGCCAAAAGAGACCCAGTACTTC
CDR3: CASSLVGRPKETQYF

J: TRBJ1-6
D: TRBD1
size: NA
V: TRBV5-4
DNA: TGTGCCAGCAGACAACCGGGACAGTATAATTCACCCCTCCACTTT
CDR3: CASRQPGQYNSPLHF

J: TRBJ2-6
D: NA
size: once
V: TRBV10-3
DNA: TGTGCCATCAAAACTGGGGCCAACGTCCTGACTTTC
CDR3: CAIKTGANVLTF

J: TRBJ2-1
D: NA
size: NA
V: TRBV28
DNA: TGTGCCAGCAGTCCCTCACCAGGGGCCTACAATGAGCAGTTCTTC
CDR3: CASSPSPGAYNEQFF